This T cell receptor beta chain stems from a study of blood T cell repertoires in COVID-19. Study-wide context: The samples span acute and convalescent COVID-19 from the United States, Italy and Spain.

CDR1 is SGHRS and CDR2 is YFSETQ in the germline V gene. The CDR3 is 16 residues long. Between the trimmed V and J ends, which lost 0 bases and 1 base, there was a span of 13 bases. Original methodology: Using reference gene primer amplification, nucleated cell counts were estimated. Repertoires were generated with immunoSEQ multiplex PCR, while TCRdb's copy carries only in-frame clones and drops some. Clone size and V and J calls were adopted from that table, with D and trimming inferred from the DNA. The table shows 110,000 or so clones, with 70% to 90% occurring only once. Sequenced: peripheral blood. This TCR was recovered from a man between 40 and 49 years old with acute or convalescent COVID-19. The chain couples TRBV5-1 to TRBJ1-1, with D maybe TRBD1 (5 bases). DNA of the CDR3: TGCGCCAGCAGCTTGGTGGGGGGTCGGGGGAACACTGAAGCTTTCTTT. It encodes CASSLVGGRGNTEAFF.